This entry is about one T cell receptor beta chain. Its antigen remains unidentified. CDR3 size: 17 residues. From germline, CDR1 is MGHRA and CDR2 YSYEKL. V was cut by 7 bases and J by 0 bases, with 19 bases left in between. Primers: 60 Vbeta forward and 13 Jbeta reverse. How the authors handled the data: In a later analysis, the count reached roughly 80 million unique TCR beta chains, with roughly 12 million shared. Data came from immunoSEQ multiplex PCR; TCRdb stores just in-frame clones and leaves some out. D and trimming were read from the DNA, whereas the V and J calls and clone size are those reported in that table. This table holds roughly 100,000 clones, under 85% found once. This entry is derived from a study of cytomegalovirus exposure and HLA in healthy donors. Study conclusions and caveats: Follow-up analysis seemed to connect common viral pathogens with several of the most significant clusters identified. Analyzed later, association rates of TCRs varied across HLA loci, with DRB1 most and HLA-C fewest.

This receptor was taken from a man aged 25-45 years in good health and CMV-seronegative. The chain uses TRBV4-1 and TRBJ1-3; possible D gene TRBD1, 5 bases. Sequenced input: PBMCs. CDR3 loop: CASTALGGSPSGNTIYF. The CDR3 DNA sequence: TGCGCCAGCACCGCTTTGGGGGGTTCGCCCTCTGGAAACACCATATATTTT.